Listed below are T cell receptor beta chains from one sample, sequenced in a study of shared clonotypes between healthy human individuals. Assay used: immunoSEQ multiplex PCR; TCRdb lists only in-frame clones, some missing. Of a few million clones in the sample, 85% to 95% were seen once. The sample consisted of naive CD4+ T cells sorted from blood. The receptor set was obtained from a man in his late teens or twenties in good health. The CDR3 runs from the conserved cysteine through the conserved F or W. The order of the fields is clone size, J gene, V gene, D gene, CDR3 protein, CDR3 DNA. A D gene is named only where the DNA matches it firmly. A clone size is listed for some rows: how often the clone was seen (once, few, many), or a class if it is expanded.

clone_size: NA; j_call: TRBJ2-5; v_call: TRBV13; d_call: NA; cdr3_aa: CASSLAETQYF; cdr3_nt: TGTGCCAGCAGCTTAGCTGAGACCCAGTACTTC
clone_size: NA; j_call: TRBJ2-3; v_call: TRBV7-2; d_call: TRBD1; cdr3_aa: CASSPAGTVTDTQYF; cdr3_nt: TGTGCCAGCAGCCCAGCCGGGACAGTCACAGATACGCAGTATTTT
clone_size: NA; j_call: TRBJ2-5; v_call: TRBV6-1; d_call: NA; cdr3_aa: CATLRGGQETQYF; cdr3_nt: TGTGCCACCCTAAGAGGGGGCCAAGAGACCCAGTACTTC
clone_size: NA; j_call: TRBJ2-3; v_call: TRBV9; d_call: TRBD2; cdr3_aa: CASSTRTSGGEGDTQYF; cdr3_nt: TGTGCCAGCAGCACCCGGACTAGCGGGGGGGAAGGAGATACGCAGTATTTT
clone_size: NA; j_call: TRBJ2-7; v_call: TRBV19; d_call: NA; cdr3_aa: CASSGPRRYEQYF; cdr3_nt: TGTGCCAGTAGTGGCCCCCGACGGTACGAGCAGTACTTC
clone_size: NA; j_call: TRBJ1-5; v_call: TRBV27; d_call: NA; cdr3_aa: CASSYGPRGQPQHF; cdr3_nt: TGTGCCAGCAGTTATGGCCCGAGGGGACAGCCCCAGCATTTT
clone_size: NA; j_call: TRBJ2-4; v_call: TRBV5-8; d_call: NA; cdr3_aa: CASSKNLGPNIQYF; cdr3_nt: TGTGCCAGCAGCAAAAACCTTGGGCCAAACATTCAGTACTTC
clone_size: NA; j_call: TRBJ1-2; v_call: TRBV10-3; d_call: NA; cdr3_aa: CAISVGENGYTF; cdr3_nt: TGTGCCATCAGTGTTGGGGAAAATGGCTACACCTTC
clone_size: NA; j_call: TRBJ1-4; v_call: TRBV30; d_call: NA; cdr3_aa: CAWSVRYSEKLFF; cdr3_nt: TGTGCCTGGAGTGTGAGATATTCGGAAAAACTGTTTTTT
clone_size: NA; j_call: TRBJ2-1; v_call: TRBV7-2; d_call: TRBD2; cdr3_aa: CASSRAAGGPDEQFF; cdr3_nt: TGTGCCAGCAGTCGTGCGGCGGGAGGGCCGGATGAGCAGTTCTTC
clone_size: NA; j_call: TRBJ1-4; v_call: TRBV7-2; d_call: TRBD1; cdr3_aa: CASSFSGTGRLFF; cdr3_nt: TGTGCCAGCAGCTTTAGTGGGACAGGGAGACTGTTTTTT
clone_size: NA; j_call: TRBJ2-1; v_call: TRBV5-1; d_call: TRBD2; cdr3_aa: CASSYRNSGRSYNEQFF; cdr3_nt: TGCGCCAGCAGCTACAGGAATAGCGGGAGGTCCTACAATGAGCAGTTCTTC
clone_size: NA; j_call: TRBJ2-3; v_call: TRBV7-2; d_call: NA; cdr3_aa: CASSLGVGADTQYF; cdr3_nt: TGTGCCAGCAGCTTAGGGGTGGGGGCAGATACGCAGTATTTT
clone_size: NA; j_call: TRBJ2-7; v_call: TRBV5-1; d_call: NA; cdr3_aa: CASSFRDSSSYEQYF; cdr3_nt: TGCGCCAGCAGCTTCCGGGACTCAAGCTCCTACGAGCAGTACTTC
clone_size: NA; j_call: TRBJ2-1; v_call: TRBV18; d_call: NA; cdr3_aa: CASSPPSNYNEQFF; cdr3_nt: TGTGCCAGCTCACCTCCCAGCAACTACAATGAGCAGTTCTTC
clone_size: NA; j_call: TRBJ2-2; v_call: TRBV4-3; d_call: TRBD2; cdr3_aa: CASSQAGLAGGPTGELFF; cdr3_nt: TGCGCCAGCAGCCAAGCGGGACTAGCGGGAGGGCCTACCGGGGAGCTGTTTTTT
clone_size: NA; j_call: TRBJ2-3; v_call: TRBV6-5; d_call: NA; cdr3_aa: CASSFGVTDTQYF; cdr3_nt: TGTGCCAGCAGTTTCGGGGTCACAGATACGCAGTATTTT
clone_size: NA; j_call: TRBJ2-7; v_call: TRBV18; d_call: NA; cdr3_aa: CASSLADSYEQYF; cdr3_nt: TGTGCCAGCTCACTCGCGGACAGCTACGAGCAGTACTTC
clone_size: once; j_call: TRBJ2-3; v_call: TRBV7-3; d_call: TRBD2; cdr3_aa: CASSGSGGNTDTQYF; cdr3_nt: TGTGCCAGCAGCGGGAGCGGGGGAAACACAGATACGCAGTATTTT
clone_size: once; j_call: TRBJ2-1; v_call: TRBV13; d_call: TRBD2; cdr3_aa: CASSHQTSGAKQFF; cdr3_nt: TGTGCCAGCAGCCACCAGACTAGCGGGGCCAAGCAGTTCTTC
clone_size: NA; j_call: TRBJ2-1; v_call: TRBV19; d_call: NA; cdr3_aa: CASRLGGNEQFF; cdr3_nt: TGTGCCAGTAGACTGGGGGGCAATGAGCAGTTCTTC
clone_size: few; j_call: TRBJ1-4; v_call: TRBV4-1; d_call: NA; cdr3_aa: CASSQLHLTNEKLFF; cdr3_nt: TGCGCCAGCAGCCAACTCCACTTAACCAATGAAAAACTGTTTTTT
clone_size: NA; j_call: TRBJ1-5; v_call: TRBV11-3; d_call: NA; cdr3_aa: CASSLVPSNQPQHF; cdr3_nt: TGTGCCAGCAGCTTAGTTCCGAGCAATCAGCCCCAGCATTTT
clone_size: NA; j_call: TRBJ2-2; v_call: TRBV5-1; d_call: TRBD2; cdr3_aa: CASSLASGRAFGELFF; cdr3_nt: TGCGCCAGCAGCTTGGCCAGCGGGAGGGCCTTCGGGGAGCTGTTTTTT
clone_size: NA; j_call: TRBJ2-2; v_call: TRBV5-6; d_call: NA; cdr3_aa: CASSLDLGNDAGELFF; cdr3_nt: TGTGCCAGCAGCTTGGATCTAGGGAATGACGCCGGGGAGCTGTTTTTT
clone_size: NA; j_call: TRBJ1-5; v_call: TRBV7-8; d_call: NA; cdr3_aa: CASSLELDSNQPQHF; cdr3_nt: TGTGCCAGCAGCTTAGAACTGGACAGCAATCAGCCCCAGCATTTT
clone_size: NA; j_call: TRBJ1-1; v_call: TRBV30; d_call: TRBD1; cdr3_aa: CAWGGDSQAGTEAFF; cdr3_nt: TGTGCCTGGGGGGGGGACAGTCAAGCTGGTACTGAAGCTTTCTTT
clone_size: few; j_call: TRBJ1-5; v_call: TRBV28; d_call: NA; cdr3_aa: CASSSTGSNQPQHF; cdr3_nt: TGTGCCAGCAGTTCGACGGGTAGCAATCAGCCCCAGCATTTT
clone_size: NA; j_call: TRBJ2-5; v_call: TRBV7-6; d_call: NA; cdr3_aa: CASSLRGAETQYF; cdr3_nt: TGTGCCAGCAGCCTCAGGGGAGCGGAGACCCAGTACTTC
clone_size: once; j_call: TRBJ2-3; v_call: TRBV10-1; d_call: TRBD2; cdr3_aa: CASSPLAASTDTQYF; cdr3_nt: TGCGCCAGCAGTCCACTAGCGGCTAGCACAGATACGCAGTATTTT
clone_size: once; j_call: TRBJ2-3; v_call: TRBV5-6; d_call: NA; cdr3_aa: CASSQGADTQYF; cdr3_nt: TGTGCCAGCAGCCAGGGTGCAGATACGCAGTATTTT
clone_size: NA; j_call: TRBJ2-3; v_call: TRBV28; d_call: NA; cdr3_aa: CASSLFGGKEYF; cdr3_nt: TGTGCCAGCAGTTTATTCGGGGGTAAGGAGTATTTT
clone_size: NA; j_call: TRBJ2-4; v_call: TRBV5-6; d_call: TRBD1; cdr3_aa: CASSWTGSKNIQYF; cdr3_nt: TGTGCCAGCAGCTGGACAGGGAGCAAAAACATTCAGTACTTC
clone_size: NA; j_call: TRBJ1-5; v_call: TRBV28; d_call: NA; cdr3_aa: CASKSWGGNQPQHF; cdr3_nt: TGTGCCAGCAAGTCCTGGGGTGGCAATCAGCCCCAGCATTTT
clone_size: NA; j_call: TRBJ1-1; v_call: TRBV19; d_call: NA; cdr3_aa: CASTAYRDHEAFF; cdr3_nt: TGTGCCAGTACTGCGTACAGAGACCATGAAGCTTTCTTT
clone_size: NA; j_call: TRBJ2-7; v_call: TRBV18; d_call: TRBD1; cdr3_aa: CASSPPGQYYEQYF; cdr3_nt: TGTGCCAGCTCACCACCGGGACAGTATTACGAGCAGTACTTC
clone_size: once; j_call: TRBJ2-7; v_call: TRBV10-2; d_call: TRBD1; cdr3_aa: CASYSPGQGSYEQYF; cdr3_nt: TGCGCCAGCTACTCGCCGGGACAGGGGTCCTACGAGCAGTACTTC
clone_size: NA; j_call: TRBJ1-1; v_call: TRBV10-3; d_call: NA; cdr3_aa: CAISESAHLNTEAFF; cdr3_nt: TGTGCCATCAGTGAGTCGGCCCACTTAAACACTGAAGCTTTCTTT
clone_size: NA; j_call: TRBJ1-1; v_call: TRBV10-1; d_call: NA; cdr3_aa: CASSGPNTEAFF; cdr3_nt: TGCGCCAGCAGTGGGCCGAACACTGAAGCTTTCTTT
clone_size: NA; j_call: TRBJ2-3; v_call: TRBV29-1; d_call: NA; cdr3_aa: CSGSRDATDTQYF; cdr3_nt: TGCAGCGGCAGCCGGGACGCCACAGATACGCAGTATTTT
clone_size: NA; j_call: TRBJ1-2; v_call: TRBV2; d_call: NA; cdr3_aa: CASSGIVGYGYTF; cdr3_nt: TGTGCCAGCAGTGGAATTGTGGGCTATGGCTACACCTTC
clone_size: NA; j_call: TRBJ2-5; v_call: TRBV9; d_call: NA; cdr3_aa: CASSALGAGETQYF; cdr3_nt: TGTGCCAGCAGCGCTCTGGGGGCAGGGGAGACCCAGTACTTC
clone_size: NA; j_call: TRBJ2-6; v_call: TRBV5-4; d_call: NA; cdr3_aa: CASSGIRGAGANVLTF; cdr3_nt: TGTGCCAGCAGCGGTATTAGAGGAGCTGGGGCCAACGTCCTGACTTTC
clone_size: NA; j_call: TRBJ2-7; v_call: TRBV6-1; d_call: NA; cdr3_aa: CASCDAFRGTGSYEQYF; cdr3_nt: TGTGCCAGCTGTGATGCCTTTAGAGGGACGGGCTCCTACGAGCAGTACTTC
clone_size: once; j_call: TRBJ2-1; v_call: TRBV5-1; d_call: TRBD2; cdr3_aa: CASSVLAGGAGNEQFF; cdr3_nt: TGCGCCAGCAGCGTATTAGCGGGAGGGGCTGGCAATGAGCAGTTCTTC
clone_size: NA; j_call: TRBJ1-1; v_call: TRBV19; d_call: NA; cdr3_aa: CASSNTGPNTEAFF; cdr3_nt: TGTGCCAGTAGTAACACTGGGCCGAACACTGAAGCTTTCTTT